The 10 T cell receptor beta chains listed next were all sequenced from one sample in a study of control samples from healthy donors and cancer patients. The protocol was immunoSEQ multiplex PCR, while the TCRdb copy is restricted to in-frame clones and leaves out a portion. This table holds roughly 24,000 clones, roughly four fifths found once. Sequencing was carried out using PBMCs. The receptor set was obtained from a man in his fifties or sixties with colorectal cancer.

The V call is TRBV5-1, the J call TRBJ1-1; 8 bases match TRBD1. Germline V gene data show CDR1 as SGHRS and CDR2 as YFSETQ. The CDR3 totals 14 residues. V lost 4 bases and J lost 4; bases outside the gene matches: 6. The CDR3 nucleotides are TGCGCCAGCAGCGTCCGACAGGGGACCACTGAAGCTTTCTTT. Amino acids: CASSVRQGTTEAFF. The whole variable domain, remainder taken from reference TRBV5-1 and TRBJ1-1, is KAGVTQTPRYLIKTRGQQVTLSCSPISGHRSVSWYQQTPGQGLQFLFEYFSETQRNKGNFPGRFSGRQFSNSRSEMNVSTLELGDSALYLCASSVRQGTTEAFFGQGTRLTVV.

Here the CDR3 reads CASSLQGNYGYTF. The CDR3 DNA sequence: TGTGCCAGCAGCTTACAAGGGAACTATGGCTACACCTTC. The V call is TRBV5-8, the J call TRBJ1-2; D is ambiguous. This CDR3 has 13 amino acids. Germline V gene sequence: CDR1 SGHTS, CDR2 YDEGEE. Trimming cost V 2 bases and J 2 bases, with 7 bases left between them.

The chain employs TRBV19 and TRBJ1-3, with a weak D call TRBD1 (5 bases). Germline CDR1 and CDR2: LNHDA and SQIVND (reference sequence). V lost 10 bases, J lost 1 base, and 14 bases lay in between. This CDR3 has 14 amino acids. The CDR3 sequence: CATVGGGSGNTIYF. CDR3 bases: TGTGCCACCGTTGGCGGGGGATCTGGAAACACCATATATTTT.

This CDR3 is CASRLGGLTSPFF. In DNA form, the CDR3 reads TGTGCCAGCAGACTTGGGGGACTCACATCTCCGTTCTTC. The chain carries TRBV6-5 and TRBJ2-1, with TRBD2 as a possible D gene (6 bases). Trimming took 6 bases from V and 15 from J, leaving 21 bases between them. There are 13 residues in the CDR3. Germline V gives CDR1 MNHEY, CDR2 SVGAGI.

The J gene is TRBJ2-2, the V gene TRBV7-8; D call uncertain. V was cut by 3 bases and J by 1 base, with 18 bases left in between. This CDR3 spans 18 amino acids. CDR1 is SGHVS, CDR2 FQNEAQ, per germline. CDR3 DNA: TGTGCCAGCAGCTTCCCCAAAGGGCGTTTGGGGAACACCGGGGAGCTGTTTTTT. Translated: CASSFPKGRLGNTGELFF. Full variable domain (rest looked up from reference TRBV7-8 and TRBJ2-2): GAGVSQSPRYKVAKRGQDVALRCDPISGHVSLFWYQQALGQGPEFLTYFQNEAQLDKSGLPSDRFFAERPEGSVSTLKIQRTQQEDSAVYLCASSFPKGRLGNTGELFFGEGSRLTVL.

The chain couples TRBV10-2 to TRBJ2-2; D gene uncertain. With 0 bases removed from V and 5 bases from J, the gap between germline ends came to 16 bases. This CDR3 has 17 amino acids. Germline CDR1 is WSHSY and CDR2 is SAAADI. In nucleotides, the CDR3 is TGCGCCAGCAGTGAGTCCATTTTGGGGATCGGGACCGGGGAGCTGTTTTTT. As protein: CASSESILGIGTGELFF.

The chain is built from TRBV30 and TRBJ1-2; TRBD1 matches at 8 bases. This CDR3 contains 12 residues. CDR1 and CDR2 (germline): GTSNPN, SVGIG (reference sequence). V shed 2 bases and J 13 bases; nucleotides not matched to a gene: 9. Here the CDR3 reads CAWSSEDRVGTF. Here the CDR3 DNA reads TGTGCCTGGAGTTCAGAGGACAGGGTGGGCACCTTC.

This chain connects TRBV10-3 to TRBJ2-6; 9 nucleotides match TRBD1. The germline V gene encodes CDR1 ENHRY and CDR2 SYGVKD. The V segment lost 3 bases and the J segment 0 bases; nucleotides outside the gene matches: 6. The CDR3 contains 18 residues. In DNA form, the CDR3 reads TGTGCCATCAGTGAAGCCGGGACAGGGAGCTCTGGGGCCAACGTCCTGACTTTC. It is translated as CAISEAGTGSSGANVLTF.

The V and J genes are TRBV5-1 and TRBJ2-7; D is perhaps TRBD1 (5 bases). V was shortened by 3 bases and J by 3 bases, with 7 bases between the two germline ends. Looked up from germline, CDR1 is SGHRS and CDR2 is YFSETQ. The CDR3 spans 12 residues. DNA of the CDR3: TGCGCCAGCAGCTCCGACAGCTACGAGCAGTACTTC. As protein: CASSSDSYEQYF.

The V call is TRBV7-2, the J call TRBJ2-7; 8 nucleotides agree with TRBD2. Germline V gene lookup returns CDR1 SGHTA and CDR2 FQGNSA. Trimming took 5 bases from V and 5 from J; bases not matched to a gene: 8. The CDR3 runs 14 residues. The CDR3 DNA follows: TGTGCCAGCAGCACCGGGACGGGAGGGGACGAGCAGTACGTC. Translation: CASSTGTGGDEQYV.